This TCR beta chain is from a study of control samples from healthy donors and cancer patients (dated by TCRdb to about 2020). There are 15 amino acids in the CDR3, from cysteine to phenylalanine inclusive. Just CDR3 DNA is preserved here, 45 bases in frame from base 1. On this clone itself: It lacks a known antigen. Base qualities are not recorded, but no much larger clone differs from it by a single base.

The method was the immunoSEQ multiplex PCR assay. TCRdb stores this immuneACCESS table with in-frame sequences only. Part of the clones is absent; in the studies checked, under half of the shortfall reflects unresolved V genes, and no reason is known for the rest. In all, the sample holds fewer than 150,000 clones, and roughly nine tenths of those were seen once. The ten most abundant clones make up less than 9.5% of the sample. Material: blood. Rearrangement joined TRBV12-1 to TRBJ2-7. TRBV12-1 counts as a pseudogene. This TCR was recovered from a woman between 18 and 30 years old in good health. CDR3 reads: CASSFGGGLTYEQYF. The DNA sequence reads TGTGCCAGCAGCTTTGGAGGGGGACTTACCTACGAGCAGTACTTC.